Sequencing of this TCR beta chain was carried out in a study of blood T cell repertoires in COVID-19. Some clones are missing from TCRdb's copy, which holds only in-frame ones; the method was immunoSEQ multiplex PCR. Counted here are roughly 200,000 clones, 85% occurring once; the ten biggest clones make up under 20%. Germline V gene lookup returns CDR1 MNHEY and CDR2 SVGEGT. Germline trimming cut 0 bases from V and 2 bases from J; bases unmatched to any gene: 4. The CDR3 is made up of 15 amino acids. The study recruited people aged roughly 18 to 100 years across some 23 US areas. The chain has TRBV6-2 or TRBV6-3 and TRBJ2-7; 7 nucleotides match TRBD2. This receptor was taken from a man in his forties who had recovered from COVID-19. Material: PBMCs or T cells enriched from blood (not recorded which). In DNA form, the CDR3 reads TGTGCCAGCAGTTACTCGGGGGGAGGGACCTACGAGCAGTACTTC. Translation gives CASSYSGGGTYEQYF.